The 19 T cell receptor beta chains below were found in one sample sequenced in a study of T cell responses to AZD1222 COVID-19 vaccine. The table came from immunoSEQ multiplex PCR; TCRdb's copy has only in-frame clones and leaves some out. The data hold some 200,000 clones, with more than 85% observed a single time. Sequences were derived from peripheral blood, sampled on day 0 of MenACWY control vaccination. The receptors derive from an adult in good health.

The V and J genes are TRBV4-3 and TRBJ1-3, with TRBD1 as a possible D gene (5 bases). Trimming cost V 0 bases and J 0 bases, with 6 bases left between them. The CDR3 runs to 15 residues. CDR1 is LGHNA, CDR2 YSLEER, per germline. The CDR3: CASSQDRVSGNTIYF. DNA for the CDR3: TGCGCCAGCAGCCAAGACAGGGTCTCTGGAAACACCATATATTTT.

V gene TRBV11-3 combines with J gene TRBJ2-1, with D maybe TRBD2 (5 bases). Deletions cut 1 base from V and 8 bases from J, with 18 bases between. Germline loops: CDR1 SGHNT, CDR2 YENEEA. The length of the CDR3 is 16 residues. Here the CDR3 reads CASSLVHREPGYEQFF. CDR3 nucleotide sequence: TGTGCCAGCAGCTTAGTCCATCGGGAACCGGGCTATGAGCAGTTCTTC. Complete variable domain (other parts from reference TRBV11-3 and TRBJ2-1): EAGVVQSPRYKIIEKKQPVAFWCNPISGHNTLYWYLQNLGQGPELLIRYENEEAVDDSQLPKDRFSAERLKGVDSTLKIQPAELGDSAVYLCASSLVHREPGYEQFFGPGTRLTVL.

This chain connects TRBV7-8 to TRBJ1-1, with 8 bases aligning to TRBD1. This CDR3 comprises 15 residues. The germline V gene has CDR1 SGHVS and CDR2 FQNEAQ. Losses at the gene ends were 5 bases for V and 5 bases for J; bases not matched to a gene: 10. The CDR3 reads CASSGALQGVTEAFF. Here the CDR3 DNA reads TGTGCCAGCAGCGGAGCTCTACAGGGGGTGACTGAAGCTTTCTTT.

The chain carries TRBV18 and TRBJ1-1; D perhaps matches TRBD1 (5 bases). The CDR3 extends over 15 amino acids. The germline gives CDR1 KGHSH, CDR2 LQKENI. The germline V and J ends were trimmed by 2 bases and 1 base, with 11 bases remaining between them. The CDR3 reads CASSPTQGWNTEAFF. The CDR3 region has the DNA TGTGCCAGCTCACCAACGCAGGGCTGGAACACTGAAGCTTTCTTT.

The V and J genes are TRBV11-2 and TRBJ2-7; 11 bases align to TRBD1. Losses at the gene ends were 5 bases for V and 4 bases for J; bases not matched to a gene: 4. There are 14 residues in the CDR3. Germline CDR1 and CDR2: SGHAT and FQNNGV. The CDR3 sequence: CASSVGQGGYEQYF. CDR3 sequence (DNA): TGTGCCAGCAGCGTGGGACAGGGGGGTTACGAGCAGTACTTC.

The chain employs TRBV6-1 and TRBJ1-1, with D perhaps TRBD1 (5 bases). This CDR3 contains 16 residues. The germline CDR1 and CDR2 sequences are MNHNS and SASEGT. V dropped 3 bases and J dropped 4 bases, with 18 bases sitting between them. In DNA form, the CDR3 reads TGTGCCAGCAGTGAGGACCCTCAGGGATCGGGCACTGAAGCTTTCTTT. Its protein product is CASSEDPQGSGTEAFF.

V gene TRBV7-8 combines with J gene TRBJ1-2; D not resolved. V shed 3 bases and J shed 1 base, with 6 bases lying between them. The CDR3 covers 13 residues. Germline lookup yields CDR1 SGHVS and CDR2 FQNEAQ. The CDR3 region has the DNA TGTGCCAGCAGCTTTAGGCTTAACTATGGCTACACCTTC. It is translated as CASSFRLNYGYTF.

V usage is TRBV5-1 and J usage is TRBJ2-5; 9 bases are a match to TRBD1. The germline V gene has CDR1 SGHRS and CDR2 YFSETQ. This CDR3 comprises 16 residues. The V gene end was trimmed by 4 bases and the J gene end by 1 base; junction bases not matched to a gene: 8. In DNA, the CDR3 is TGCGCCAGCAGCCTGTCCTGGGGACAGGGCCAAGAGACCCAGTACTTC. Translating gives CASSLSWGQGQETQYF. Based on the CDR3 plus reference TRBV5-1 and TRBJ2-5, the full variable domain is KAGVTQTPRYLIKTRGQQVTLSCSPISGHRSVSWYQQTPGQGLQFLFEYFSETQRNKGNFPGRFSGRQFSNSRSEMNVSTLELGDSALYLCASSLSWGQGQETQYFGPGTRLLVL.

The rearrangement joins TRBV2 to TRBJ1-2; TRBD1 might be the D (5 bases). This CDR3 is 13 amino acids long. Germline assignment: CDR1 SNHLY and CDR2 FYNNEI. The V end was cut by 4 bases, the J end by 8 bases, with 14 bases between. The CDR3 DNA follows: TGTGCCAGCAGTGCGGGACCTTGGAGGGGCTACACCTTC. This gives the protein CASSAGPWRGYTF.

This chain uses TRBV4-2 with TRBJ2-1; D possibly corresponds to TRBD2 (6 bases). The CDR3 spans 15 residues. Germline CDR1 is LGHNA and CDR2 is YNFKEQ. The V gene lost 4 bases and the J gene lost 8 bases, with 18 bases spanning the gap. Here the CDR3 DNA reads TGTGCCAGCAGCCGTGGCGGGGTTAGTCTCGATGAGCAGTTCTTC. Translated, it gives CASSRGGVSLDEQFF.

The V gene is TRBV7-9, the J gene TRBJ2-5; TRBD1 matches at 8 bases. The CDR3 is made up of 16 amino acids. Germline V gene lookup returns CDR1 SEHNR and CDR2 FQNEAQ (reference sequence). J lost 4 bases, V lost 7 bases, and 14 bases had no gene match. Here the CDR3 reads CASIPPRTGPIETQYF. The CDR3 bases are TGTGCCAGCATCCCCCCGAGGACAGGGCCAATAGAGACCCAGTACTTC.

The V and J genes are TRBV2 and TRBJ2-4; D is undetermined. The germline V gene has CDR1 SNHLY and CDR2 FYNNEI. V was cut by 4 bases and J by 1 base, with 11 bases left in between. The CDR3 extends over 15 amino acids. CDR3 residues: CASSGRGNAKNIQYF. CDR3 bases: TGTGCCAGCAGTGGCCGAGGAAATGCCAAAAACATTCAGTACTTC.

This chain connects TRBV7-2 to TRBJ1-6, with D hard to call. Germline-derived CDR1 and CDR2 are SGHTA and FQGNSA. V was clipped by 2 bases and J by 13 bases, with 24 bases between them. This CDR3 is 17 amino acids long. CDR3 sequence reads: CASSLSGQDPLVLPLHF. CDR3 coding DNA: TGTGCCAGCAGCTTAAGTGGGCAGGATCCCCTGGTCCTCCCCCTCCACTTT.

The rearrangement uses TRBV7-9 and TRBJ1-1; D call uncertain. CDR3 length equals 13 residues. Trimming pared 2 bases from V and 1 base from J, leaving 5 bases between. The germline V gene has CDR1 SEHNR and CDR2 FQNEAQ (reference sequence). The CDR3 DNA reads TGTGCCAGCAGCTTACCACCGAACACTGAAGCTTTCTTT. It translates to CASSLPPNTEAFF.

CDR3 nucleotides: TGTGCCAGCAGCCACCCGACAGGGGGCATCCCCTATGGCTACACCTTC. Amino acids: CASSHPTGGIPYGYTF. The chain recombines TRBV3-1 (or the pseudogene TRBV3-2) with TRBJ1-2, with 10 bases fitting TRBD1. CDR3 size: 16 residues. V lost 3 bases to trimming and J lost 4 bases; unmatched junction nucleotides: 8. Germline V gene data show CDR1 as LGHDT and CDR2 as YNNKEL (reference sequence).

V is TRBV4-2 and J is TRBJ2-2, with D uncertain. There are 12 residues in the CDR3. In germline, CDR1 is LGHNA, CDR2 YNFKEQ. Trimming removed 1 base from V and 7 bases from J, with 4 bases in between. Written as DNA, the CDR3 is TGTGCCAGCAGCCAAGTACACGGGGAGCTGTTTTTT. This codes for CASSQVHGELFF.

The genes are TRBV11-2 and TRBJ2-7, with 7 bases identical to TRBD1. CDR1 SGHAT and CDR2 FQNNGV come from the germline V gene. This CDR3 is built from 17 residues. After removal of 1 base from V and 4 bases from J, the junction contained 13 bases not matched to a gene. The CDR3 spells CASSLAWDSQGFYEQYF. The CDR3 bases are TGTGCCAGCAGCTTAGCCTGGGACAGCCAAGGATTTTACGAGCAGTACTTC. Complete variable domain (other parts from reference TRBV11-2 and TRBJ2-7): EAGVAQSPRYKIIEKRQSVAFWCNPISGHATLYWYQQILGQGPKLLIQFQNNGVVDDSQLPKDRFSAERLKGVDSTLKIQPAKLEDSAVYLCASSLAWDSQGFYEQYFGPGTRLTVT.

This chain uses TRBV2 with TRBJ1-2; TRBD1 is a possible D gene (6 bases). The V end lost 4 bases, the J end lost 4 bases, and 13 bases lay between the germline ends. The CDR3 is 14 amino acids. Germline CDR1 is SNHLY and CDR2 is FYNNEI. The CDR3 nucleotides are TGTGCCAGCAGTGTAACAGGGCCGCGCTATGGCTACACCTTC. Its translation is CASSVTGPRYGYTF.

This chain joins TRBV28 and TRBJ2-7; TRBD1 aligns across 9 bases. The V segment lost 4 bases and the J segment 7 bases; nucleotides outside the gene matches: 14. In germline, CDR1 is MDHEN, CDR2 SYDVKM. This CDR3 has 16 amino acids. CDR3 DNA: TGTGCCAGCAGTTCCCCTCCGGGACAGGGAGGACGGGAGCAGTACTTC. Translation: CASSSPPGQGGREQYF.